This is a list of T cell receptor beta chains from one sample in a study of blood T cell repertoires in COVID-19. Generated by immunoSEQ multiplex PCR, the TCRdb table keeps only in-frame clones and is missing some. The table has some 530,000 clones, approximately 83% seen once; the top ten hold 3.2%. Sequenced material: peripheral blood. These receptors originate from a human donor in a cohort sampled during active COVID-19. Each CDR3 is given without its conserved first and last residue. The order of the fields is J gene, V gene, CDR3 protein.

j_gene: TRBJ2-7
v_gene: TRBV5-1
CDR3aa: ASSSTRAEQY

j_gene: TRBJ1-2
v_gene: TRBV11-2
CDR3aa: ASSLTRPGVFGYT

j_gene: TRBJ1-2
v_gene: TRBV18
CDR3aa: ASSLNRGKDYGYT

j_gene: TRBJ2-1
v_gene: TRBV9
CDR3aa: ASSVGSGRDNEQF

j_gene: TRBJ2-2
v_gene: TRBV7-6
CDR3aa: ASSLLPGRGSTGELF

j_gene: TRBJ2-7
v_gene: TRBV2
CDR3aa: ASRNLGGGYEQY

j_gene: TRBJ1-6
v_gene: TRBV9
CDR3aa: ASSMGQYPTLGPLH

j_gene: TRBJ1-2
v_gene: TRBV15
CDR3aa: ATSRDLTGGYGYT

j_gene: TRBJ2-1
v_gene: TRBV29-1
CDR3aa: SILRGQSYNEQF

j_gene: TRBJ1-5
v_gene: TRBV11-2
CDR3aa: ASSLERRQPQH

j_gene: TRBJ1-2
v_gene: TRBV7-9
CDR3aa: ASSLVTPGYYN

j_gene: TRBJ2-1
v_gene: TRBV12-5
CDR3aa: ASGTTFRDTYNEQF

j_gene: TRBJ1-1
v_gene: TRBV27
CDR3aa: ASSLPTGAMNTEAF

j_gene: TRBJ1-1
v_gene: TRBV11-2
CDR3aa: ASSLVLGAF

j_gene: TRBJ1-4
v_gene: TRBV2
CDR3aa: ASSDGLTPEKLF

j_gene: TRBJ2-5
v_gene: TRBV7-8
CDR3aa: ASSSPSTQRGY

j_gene: TRBJ2-3
v_gene: TRBV6-2/TRBV6-3
CDR3aa: ASSYSWETGSDTQY

j_gene: TRBJ2-7
v_gene: TRBV11-2
CDR3aa: ASSWGQTTEQY

j_gene: TRBJ2-1
v_gene: TRBV7-7
CDR3aa: ASSFRQGSYNEQF

j_gene: TRBJ2-7
v_gene: TRBV5-4
CDR3aa: ASSSRLGSTREQY

j_gene: TRBJ2-2
v_gene: TRBV7-3
CDR3aa: ASSLPGGAANTGELF

j_gene: TRBJ1-2
v_gene: TRBV12-3/TRBV12-4
CDR3aa: ASSLGRNYGYT

j_gene: TRBJ1-4
v_gene: TRBV19
CDR3aa: ASSIQRRATNEKLF

j_gene: TRBJ2-7
v_gene: TRBV27
CDR3aa: ATARGDSGSYEQY

j_gene: TRBJ2-7
v_gene: TRBV6-5
CDR3aa: ATDSGEGLNEQY

j_gene: TRBJ2-7
v_gene: TRBV6-6
CDR3aa: ASRQEGLSYEQY

j_gene: TRBJ2-7
v_gene: TRBV7-2
CDR3aa: ASSLGGTGGTYEQY

j_gene: TRBJ2-2
v_gene: TRBV9
CDR3aa: ASSVGGFRTAGELF

j_gene: TRBJ2-1
v_gene: TRBV11-3
CDR3aa: ASSLDSYNEQF

j_gene: TRBJ1-1
v_gene: TRBV27
CDR3aa: ASSTLYRGKGTEAF

j_gene: TRBJ2-1
v_gene: TRBV15
CDR3aa: ATRVSSYNEQF

j_gene: TRBJ1-4
v_gene: TRBV7-2
CDR3aa: ASSESGTNEKLF

j_gene: TRBJ1-4
v_gene: TRBV19
CDR3aa: ASSITGGQGEKLF

j_gene: TRBJ2-5
v_gene: TRBV24-1
CDR3aa: ATSDDSGLRGGSGPETQY

j_gene: TRBJ2-1
v_gene: TRBV2
CDR3aa: ASLRILADNEQF

j_gene: TRBJ2-5
v_gene: TRBV7-3
CDR3aa: ASSRSGRGETQY

j_gene: TRBJ2-1
v_gene: TRBV7-3
CDR3aa: ASSLGAGGTNEQF